One and the same sample provided the 14 T cell receptor beta chains below, sequenced in a study of blood T cell repertoires in COVID-19. Assay: immunoSEQ multiplex PCR; the TCRdb copy retains only in-frame clones and omits some. Of 110,000 or so clones in the sample, 84% are singletons; the top ten hold under 9.5%. The specimen was peripheral blood. The receptor set was obtained from a woman aged 35 to 49 with acute or convalescent COVID-19.

The chain joins TRBV2 to TRBJ2-1; 8 bases fit TRBD1. Per the germline V gene, CDR1 is SNHLY and CDR2 is FYNNEI. The CDR3 sequence is 15 residues long. V lost 7 bases to trimming and J lost 4 bases; unmatched junction nucleotides: 9. The CDR3 DNA is TGTGCCAGCACCAAATCAGGGGGCCTTTACAATGAGCAGTTCTTC. This encodes CASTKSGGLYNEQFF.

The rearrangement links TRBV5-1 to TRBJ1-1; D is unresolved. The CDR3 extends over 14 amino acids. The germline V gene encodes CDR1 SGHRS and CDR2 YFSETQ. Trimming stripped 4 bases from V and 2 bases from J, with 12 bases between. CDR3 in amino acids: CASSPDKLNTEAFF. The CDR3 bases are TGCGCCAGCAGCCCAGACAAGCTCAACACTGAAGCTTTCTTT.

The chain carries TRBV6-6 and TRBJ1-5; D is perhaps TRBD1 (5 bases). V gave up 7 bases and J gave up 2 bases, with 12 bases separating them. The CDR3 covers 14 residues. Germline CDR1 MNHNY, CDR2 SVGAGI (reference sequence). CDR3 bases: TGTGCCAGCATGCCCGGGGGTCGCAATCAGCCCCAGCATTTT. Translation gives CASMPGGRNQPQHF.

This clone has a single count. This chain joins TRBV7-2 and TRBJ1-1; D unresolved. CDR1 and CDR2 from the germline V gene are SGHTA and FQGNSA. Trimming pared 3 bases from V and 0 bases from J, leaving 8 bases between. This CDR3 is 14 amino acids long. Here the CDR3 reads CASSFFTLNTEAFF. DNA of the CDR3: TGTGCCAGCAGCTTTTTCACATTGAACACTGAAGCTTTCTTT.

The chain has TRBV5-1 and TRBJ1-1; 10 nucleotides agree with TRBD1. CDR3 size: 14 residues. The germline CDR1 and CDR2 sequences are SGHRS and YFSETQ. Trimming cost V 3 bases and J 6 bases; bases outside gene matches: 5. In DNA form, the CDR3 reads TGCGCCAGCAGCTCCCAAGGACAGGGGGCTGAAGCTTTCTTT. Translating gives CASSSQGQGAEAFF. Complete variable domain (other parts from reference TRBV5-1 and TRBJ1-1): KAGVTQTPRYLIKTRGQQVTLSCSPISGHRSVSWYQQTPGQGLQFLFEYFSETQRNKGNFPGRFSGRQFSNSRSEMNVSTLELGDSALYLCASSSQGQGAEAFFGQGTRLTVV.

This clone was recorded a few times. This chain links TRBV29-1 with TRBJ2-7, with TRBD1 identical over 7 bases. Trimming at V came to 5 bases and at J to 6 bases, leaving 4 bases not matched to a gene. The CDR3 has 11 amino acids. Germline CDR1 is SQVTM and CDR2 is ANQGSEA. DNA of the CDR3: TGCAGCGTTCGAACAGGGGCCGAGCAGTACTTC. Its protein is CSVRTGAEQYF.

The chain is built from TRBV7-6 and TRBJ2-5, with 9 bases matching TRBD2. Germline V gives CDR1 SGHVS, CDR2 FNYEAQ. The length of the CDR3 is 18 residues. The V segment lost 4 bases and the J segment 2 bases; nucleotides outside the gene matches: 14. CDR3 sequence: CASSSPASGGQPQETQYF. CDR3 coding DNA: TGTGCCAGCAGCTCCCCCGCGAGCGGGGGGCAACCACAAGAGACCCAGTACTTC.

This clone was counted once. This sequence joins TRBV18 and TRBJ2-1; TRBD1 is a possible D gene (5 bases). The CDR3 loop spans 13 amino acids. V dropped 1 base and J dropped 10 bases, with 11 bases sitting between them. Germline V gene sequence: CDR1 KGHSH, CDR2 LQKENI. CDR3 in DNA: TGTGCCAGCTCACCACGCAGGGCCGCGGAGCAGTTCTTC. This encodes CASSPRRAAEQFF.

V and J are TRBV4-1 and TRBJ1-5, with 9 bases lining up with TRBD1. Germline CDR1 reads MGHRA; CDR2 reads YSYEKL. This CDR3 spans 14 amino acids. Trimming took 5 bases from V and 5 from J; bases not matched to a gene: 4. CDR3 region: CASSSRDRDQPQHF. CDR3 sequence (DNA): TGCGCCAGCAGCTCCCGGGACAGGGATCAGCCCCAGCATTTT.

V usage is TRBV5-1 and J usage is TRBJ1-1; 8 bases match TRBD1. The CDR3 extends over 15 amino acids. CDR1 SGHRS and CDR2 YFSETQ come from the germline V gene. The ends lost 0 bases at V and 7 bases at J; junction bases unmatched: 8. CDR3 in amino acids: CASSLGEGQVGEAFF. The CDR3 region has the DNA TGCGCCAGCAGCTTGGGAGAGGGACAGGTTGGTGAAGCTTTCTTT.

This clone was seen only a few times. Other nucleotide sequences from this sample produce the same CDR3. The rearrangement uses TRBV6-5 and TRBJ1-5; D perhaps matches TRBD1 (6 bases). The CDR3 length is 15 residues. V lost 4 bases, J lost 0 bases, and 10 bases lay in between. Germline assignment: CDR1 MNHEY and CDR2 SVGAGI. The CDR3 here is CASSSQGYSNQPQHF. The CDR3, as DNA: TGTGCCAGCAGTTCTCAGGGGTATAGCAATCAGCCCCAGCATTTT.

This clone has only a few counts. The chain couples TRBV18 to TRBJ1-1, with D possibly TRBD1 on 5 matching bases. Germline loops: CDR1 KGHSH, CDR2 LQKENI. Trimming left V 2 bases short and J 3 bases short, with 10 bases between. This CDR3 contains 14 residues. CDR3: CASSPSQGDTEAFF. DNA for the CDR3: TGTGCCAGCTCACCAAGCCAGGGCGACACTGAAGCTTTCTTT.

The chain links TRBV2 to TRBJ1-4; 7 bases line up with TRBD1. The CDR3 has 15 residues. Per germline, CDR1 SNHLY and CDR2 FYNNEI. Trimming at V came to 6 bases and at J to 0 bases, leaving 4 bases not matched to a gene. CDR3 residues: CASSAQGTTNEKLFF. The CDR3 DNA follows: TGTGCCAGCAGCGCACAGGGGACAACTAATGAAAAACTGTTTTTT.

V gene TRBV2 combines with J gene TRBJ1-6; possibly TRBD1 for D (5 bases). Trimming removed 4 bases at V and 8 bases at J, with 12 bases between. Germline lookup yields CDR1 SNHLY and CDR2 FYNNEI. The CDR3 has 14 residues. CDR3 DNA sequence: TGTGCCAGCAGTGTGAGACGGGGGGATTCACCCCTCCACTTT. Protein sequence: CASSVRRGDSPLHF. Using reference TRBV2 and TRBJ1-6 for the parts outside the CDR3, the full variable domain is EPEVTQTPSHQVTQMGQEVILRCVPISNHLYFYWYRQILGQKVEFLVSFYNNEISEKSEIFDDQFSVERPDGSNFTLKIRSTKLEDSAMYFCASSVRRGDSPLHFGNGTRLTVT.